This record looks at one T cell receptor (beta chain) sequence and its context. Through week 26, nivolumab 3 mg/kg IV was given weeks 1, 4, 7, 10, then biweekly. The sample comes from a study of ipilimumab plus nivolumab after autologous stem cell transplantation. Background on the study: Median doses per patient: about five ipilimumab, seven to nine nivolumab. The DLBCL cohort had primary refractory and relapsed disease, with 18-month progression-free survival of roughly 85% and 28%.

Sequencing used immunoSEQ multiplex PCR; TCRdb keeps in-frame clones, though not all of them. The repertoire includes approximately 18,000 clones, around 81% of them detected once, and less than 8% sits in the top ten. Unmatched junction bases numbered 9, after V lost 8 bases and J lost 2 bases. The CDR3 loop spans 15 amino acids. Germline V CDR1 and CDR2: MNHEY, SVGAGI. This specimen was PBMCs, taken in a trial of ipilimumab plus nivolumab as post-transplant consolidation. The origin of this receptor is a male donor with diffuse large B-cell lymphoma. The rearrangement joins TRBV6-5 to TRBJ1-3; TRBD1 matches at 7 bases. The CDR3 bases are TGTGCCAGCGGGAGGGACAGTTTCACTGGAAACACCATATATTTT. This encodes CASGRDSFTGNTIYF.